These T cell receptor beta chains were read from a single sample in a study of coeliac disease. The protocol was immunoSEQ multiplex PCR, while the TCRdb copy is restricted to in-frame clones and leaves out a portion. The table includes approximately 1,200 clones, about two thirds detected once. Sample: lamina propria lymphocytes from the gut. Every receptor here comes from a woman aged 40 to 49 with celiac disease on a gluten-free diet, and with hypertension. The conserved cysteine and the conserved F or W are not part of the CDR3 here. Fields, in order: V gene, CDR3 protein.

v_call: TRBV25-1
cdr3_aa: ASRVGVNTEAF

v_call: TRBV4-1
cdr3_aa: ASGLSTSPYTGIETQY

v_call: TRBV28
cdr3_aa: ASSLADEETQY

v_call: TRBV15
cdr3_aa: ATGTGAQETQY

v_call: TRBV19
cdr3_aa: ASRLAGDTQY

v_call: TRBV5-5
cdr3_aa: ASSFRQGPVYGYT

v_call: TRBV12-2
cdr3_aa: ASRLGWTSGNYEQY

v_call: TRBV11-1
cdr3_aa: ASSLETGEQY

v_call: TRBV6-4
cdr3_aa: ASSTCRSRQSRSNVLT

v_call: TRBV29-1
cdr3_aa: SVELSGSRGETQY

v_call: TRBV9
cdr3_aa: ASSVDGTLDEQY

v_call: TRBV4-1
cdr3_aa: ASSQDEDQPQH

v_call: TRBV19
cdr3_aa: ASSRGTGVTYTEAF

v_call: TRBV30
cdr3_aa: AWRLLTGLTDTQY

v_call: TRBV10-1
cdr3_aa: ASSALASGLRKYGYT

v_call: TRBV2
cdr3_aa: ASSLETNYGYT

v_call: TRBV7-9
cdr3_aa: ASREPGLNTGELF

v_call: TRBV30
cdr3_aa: ACIKGADTEAF

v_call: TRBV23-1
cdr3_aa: ASSDINVKFRKYGYT

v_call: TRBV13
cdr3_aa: ASSPLRGGNTGELF

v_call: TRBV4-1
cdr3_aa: ASSQGTSGIYNEQF

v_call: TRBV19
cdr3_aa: ASSIQGATTEQY

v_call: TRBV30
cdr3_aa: AWRLAGAGDTQY

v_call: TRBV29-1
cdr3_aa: SVEDTGQGTITDTQY

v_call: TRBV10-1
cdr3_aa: ASSTTRSGLRKYGYT

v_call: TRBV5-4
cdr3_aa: ASRPGLPSYNEQF

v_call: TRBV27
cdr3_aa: ASSSPRGGQRDTQY

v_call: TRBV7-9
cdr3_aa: ASSPGLLKTQY

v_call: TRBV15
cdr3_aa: ATSRHPGGMNTEAF

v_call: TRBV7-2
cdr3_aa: ASSFEVTGGYEQY

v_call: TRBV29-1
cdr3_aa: SVDAVAGELL

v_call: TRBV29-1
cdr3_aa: SGGGEHRELF

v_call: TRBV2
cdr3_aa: AGGVGNTGELF

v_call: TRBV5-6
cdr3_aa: ASTPALYNEQF

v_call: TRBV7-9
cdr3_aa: ASNLDRGGGYT

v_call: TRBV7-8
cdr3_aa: ASSFDRDYSNQPQH

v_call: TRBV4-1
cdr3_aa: ASSQGLQSNQPQH

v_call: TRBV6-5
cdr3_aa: ASSWGREAF

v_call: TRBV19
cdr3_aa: ASSMKGDTEAF

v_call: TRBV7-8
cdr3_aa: ASSLAGAGVNTGELF

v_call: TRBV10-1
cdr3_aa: ASSLTLTRFSCGNEQF

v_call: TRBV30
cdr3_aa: AWSVRGGGNSPLH

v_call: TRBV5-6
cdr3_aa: ASSFVGSSYEQY

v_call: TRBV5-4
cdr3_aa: ASSQPTGVGYYT

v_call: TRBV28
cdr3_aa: ASSLQLGGGSYNEQF

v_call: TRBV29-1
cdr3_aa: SVDSLDRGYGYT

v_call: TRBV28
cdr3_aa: ASSPTSDPLAF

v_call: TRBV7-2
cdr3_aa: ASSLGVGGFYEQY

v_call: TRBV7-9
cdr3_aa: ASSPYGSSPLSTDTQY

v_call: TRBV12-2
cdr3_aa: ASRSGGRTFRKYGYT

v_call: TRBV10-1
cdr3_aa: ASARLAGVGSEQF

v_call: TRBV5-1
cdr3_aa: ASSLGDRETYEQY

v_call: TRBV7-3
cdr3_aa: ASSLAGGPYNEQF

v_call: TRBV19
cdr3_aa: ASSMRHDYTGELF

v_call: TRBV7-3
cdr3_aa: ASSFGGAYNEQF

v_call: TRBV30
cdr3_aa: AWRPGTGAYEQY

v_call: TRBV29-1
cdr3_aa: SVAGLAGGNEQY

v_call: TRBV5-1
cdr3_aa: ASSLRTSNPLNYGYT